This section outlines one T cell receptor beta chain sequence together with its context. Original analysis: Reference gene primer amplification in the assay estimated nucleated cell counts. Using immunoSEQ multiplex PCR, the repertoire was profiled, and TCRdb retains in-frame clones only, with some absent. V and J calls and clone size are as listed in that table; D and trimming were resolved from the DNA. The sample records 200,000 or so clones, approximately 84% being singletons. The data derive from a study of blood T cell repertoires in COVID-19. The wider study: Samples of COVID-19 (acute and convalescent) were obtained from the United States, Italy and Spain. Nucleic acid was either cDNA or gDNA, and it came from T cells, B-cell-depleted T cells, or PBMCs.

Trimming pared 2 bases from V and 2 bases from J, leaving 10 bases between. The germline gives CDR1 MDHEN, CDR2 SYDVKM. The CDR3 length is 14 residues. The TCR was taken from a man aged 40-49 years with active or convalescent COVID-19. The J gene is TRBJ2-7, the V gene TRBV28; D is perhaps TRBD2 (5 bases). The sequenced material came from peripheral blood. The CDR3 DNA reads as TGTGCCAGCAGTTTACTTGGACTGACCTACGAGCAGTACTTC. Encoded protein: CASSLLGLTYEQYF.